Listed below are T cell receptor beta chains from one sample, sequenced in a study of blood T cell repertoires in COVID-19. Using immunoSEQ multiplex PCR, the repertoire was profiled, and TCRdb retains in-frame clones only, with some absent. The table includes about 74,000 clones, roughly 79% detected once. Sequencing was done on a sample of peripheral blood. The receptors originated from a man between 65 and 85 years old with acute or convalescent COVID-19. Each CDR3 is given with its conserved first and last residue. D genes are given only for firm matches. Rows may omit the clone size; those that give it use once, few, many or a size class.

V gene: TRBV3-1/TRBV3-2
J gene: TRBJ2-1
clone size: .
D gene: TRBD1
CDR3 DNA: TGTGCCAGCAGCCTTCGACAGGGAGCCACCTACAATGAGCAGTTCTTC
CDR3 protein: CASSLRQGATYNEQFF

V gene: TRBV5-6
J gene: TRBJ1-2
clone size: once
D gene: TRBD1
CDR3 DNA: TGTGCCAGCAGCTTGACGTGGCAGGGGGATGGCTACACCTTC
CDR3 protein: CASSLTWQGDGYTF

V gene: TRBV7-9
J gene: TRBJ2-1
clone size: .
D gene: .
CDR3 DNA: TGTGCCAGCAGCCCCTCCACCCAGCGCTGGGGCAACAATGAGCAGTTCTTC
CDR3 protein: CASSPSTQRWGNNEQFF

V gene: TRBV5-1
J gene: TRBJ1-1
clone size: .
D gene: TRBD1
CDR3 DNA: TGCGCCAGCAGTCGGACAGGAGGGAACACTGAAGCTTTCTTT
CDR3 protein: CASSRTGGNTEAFF

V gene: TRBV5-1
J gene: TRBJ2-2
clone size: .
D gene: .
CDR3 DNA: TGCGCCAGCAGCGAGAGGGGGGGCTACGGGGAGCTGTTTTTT
CDR3 protein: CASSERGGYGELFF

V gene: TRBV19
J gene: TRBJ2-7
clone size: .
D gene: .
CDR3 DNA: TGTGCCAGTAGTATCCTAGGCTACGAGCAGTACTTC
CDR3 protein: CASSILGYEQYF

V gene: TRBV19
J gene: TRBJ1-1
clone size: .
D gene: TRBD1
CDR3 DNA: TGTGCCAGTAGGGCAGGACAGGGCCTAGGGGCTTTCTTT
CDR3 protein: CASRAGQGLGAFF

V gene: TRBV5-6
J gene: TRBJ2-1
clone size: .
D gene: .
CDR3 DNA: TGTGCCAGCAGCTTCGAGAATGAGCAGTTCTTC
CDR3 protein: CASSFENEQFF

V gene: TRBV28
J gene: TRBJ2-2
clone size: .
D gene: TRBD2
CDR3 DNA: TGTGCCAGCAGTTTAACTAGCGGGGGGGGCACCGGGGAGCTGTTTTTT
CDR3 protein: CASSLTSGGGTGELFF

V gene: TRBV5-1
J gene: TRBJ1-1
clone size: .
D gene: TRBD1
CDR3 DNA: TGCGCCAGCAGCTACCTCGGGACAGGGCGCACTGAAGCTTTCTTT
CDR3 protein: CASSYLGTGRTEAFF

V gene: TRBV4-1
J gene: TRBJ1-2
clone size: .
D gene: .
CDR3 DNA: TGCGCCAGCAGCCGACTTACAGGAGACTATGGCTACACCTTC
CDR3 protein: CASSRLTGDYGYTF

V gene: TRBV5-1
J gene: TRBJ2-2
clone size: .
D gene: TRBD2
CDR3 DNA: TGCGCCAGCAGCCCGGGGGGGACGAACACCGGGGAGCTGTTTTTT
CDR3 protein: CASSPGGTNTGELFF

V gene: TRBV19
J gene: TRBJ1-1
clone size: .
D gene: .
CDR3 DNA: TGTGCCAGTAGTATAAGCAACCGAGGCACTGAAGCTTTCTTT
CDR3 protein: CASSISNRGTEAFF

V gene: TRBV6-2/TRBV6-3
J gene: TRBJ1-5
clone size: .
D gene: .
CDR3 DNA: TGTGCCAGCAGCTTGACAGCTTATAGCAATCAGCCCCAGCATTTT
CDR3 protein: CASSLTAYSNQPQHF

V gene: TRBV6-5
J gene: TRBJ2-7
clone size: .
D gene: TRBD1
CDR3 DNA: TGTGCCAGCAGTTACAGGGGGGGACAGGGGTACTACGAGCAGTACTTC
CDR3 protein: CASSYRGGQGYYEQYF

V gene: TRBV28
J gene: TRBJ2-7
clone size: .
D gene: TRBD2
CDR3 DNA: TGTGCCAGTAACCCCGGACTAGCTACGGGGGAGCAGTACTTC
CDR3 protein: CASNPGLATGEQYF

V gene: TRBV5-1
J gene: TRBJ2-3
clone size: few
D gene: TRBD1
CDR3 DNA: TGCGCCAGCAGCTGGCAGGGGGCAGTAGCAGATACGCAGTATTTT
CDR3 protein: CASSWQGAVADTQYF

V gene: TRBV20-1
J gene: TRBJ1-2
clone size: .
D gene: .
CDR3 DNA: TGCAGTGCTAGTGATTTCGGCAGGGTCTACGGCTACACCTTC
CDR3 protein: CSASDFGRVYGYTF

V gene: TRBV28
J gene: TRBJ2-5
clone size: .
D gene: TRBD1
CDR3 DNA: TGTGCCAGCAGAGTAGGGGGCTGGGAGACCCAGTACTTC
CDR3 protein: CASRVGGWETQYF

V gene: TRBV5-1
J gene: TRBJ1-4
clone size: .
D gene: TRBD1
CDR3 DNA: TGCGCCAGCAGCCGCACCGGGACAGGGGCTGAAAAACTGTTTTTT
CDR3 protein: CASSRTGTGAEKLFF

V gene: TRBV3-1/TRBV3-2
J gene: TRBJ1-5
clone size: .
D gene: .
CDR3 DNA: TGTGCCAGCAGCCAAGATCTTGGCAATCAGCCCCAGCATTTT
CDR3 protein: CASSQDLGNQPQHF

V gene: TRBV19
J gene: TRBJ2-7
clone size: .
D gene: .
CDR3 DNA: TGTGCCAGTAGTTCCTCCGTCGGCTACGAGCAGTACTTC
CDR3 protein: CASSSSVGYEQYF

V gene: TRBV11-2
J gene: TRBJ1-3
clone size: .
D gene: .
CDR3 DNA: TGTGCCAGCAGTTGGCGAAACACCATATATTTT
CDR3 protein: CASSWRNTIYF

V gene: TRBV7-2
J gene: TRBJ2-7
clone size: .
D gene: TRBD2
CDR3 DNA: TGTGCCAGCAGCTTAGCGGGACTAGCGGGAGCTGGTTTGGGCGAGCAGTACTTC
CDR3 protein: CASSLAGLAGAGLGEQYF

V gene: TRBV5-4
J gene: TRBJ2-2
clone size: .
D gene: TRBD2
CDR3 DNA: TGTGCCAGCAGGCGGACTAGCGGGGGAAACACCGGGGAGCTGTTTTTT
CDR3 protein: CASRRTSGGNTGELFF

V gene: TRBV24-1
J gene: TRBJ2-7
clone size: .
D gene: .
CDR3 DNA: TGTGCCACCAGTGATTCCGGGGTCTCCTACGAGCAGTACTTC
CDR3 protein: CATSDSGVSYEQYF

V gene: TRBV5-1
J gene: TRBJ1-4
clone size: once
D gene: TRBD1
CDR3 DNA: TGCGCCAGCAGCTTGGGGGACAGCCTTAATGAAAAACTGTTTTTT
CDR3 protein: CASSLGDSLNEKLFF

V gene: TRBV6-5
J gene: TRBJ1-5
clone size: .
D gene: .
CDR3 DNA: TGTGCCAGCAGGGCCCGGGACTCGAGCAATCAGCCCCAGCATTTT
CDR3 protein: CASRARDSSNQPQHF